This TCR beta chain was sequenced for a study of T cell repertoires in cytomegalovirus infection. Study-level information: HLA-C-restricted CMV epitopes, recently identified, and well-studied HLA-B-restricted ones were used by the study. Evidence of both CMV infection and a matching HLA type came from public TCR beta signatures.

The V end was cut by 1 base, the J end by 4 bases, with 13 bases between. The CDR3 contains 15 residues. CDR1 is MGHDK and CDR2 is SYGVNS in the germline V gene. In this sample, this clonotype turned up a few times. Its antigen is not identified. Each CDR3 protein is one row after TCRdb ran MiXCR on the reads. The sample records approximately 730,000 distinct CDR3 sequences, 25% to 35% being singletons. The sequenced sample was cultured CD8+ T cells from PBMCs, obtained from culture after CMV antigen stimulation. The clonotype was recovered from a human donor in good health (CMV status not recorded). Some clones in this sample may be carry-over from other donors' samples. The chain has TRBV25-1 and TRBJ1-1; D gene unclear. CDR3 in amino acids: CASSESVTEFTEAFF. The CDR3 nucleotides are TGTGCCAGCAGTGAATCCGTGACGGAATTCACTGAAGCTTTCTTT.